What follows describes a single TCR beta chain. Its antigen is still unknown. These data belong to a study of T cell repertoires in ileal Crohn's disease. Study in general: At surgery, 35% of patients smoked, with median disease duration approximately 8 years. About half received postoperative treatment, some 11 with thiopurines and 15 to 20 anti-TNF.

Assay: immunoSEQ multiplex PCR; the TCRdb copy retains only in-frame clones and omits some. Among about 5,200 clones listed, roughly 76% were seen once. V was pared by 0 bases and J by 6 bases, with 13 bases between. The CDR3 is 14 amino acids. Looked up from germline, CDR1 is SGDLS and CDR2 is YYNGEE. Overall study results and limits: Endoscopic recurrence occurred in every patient whose clonality exceeded 26.8%.

The clonotype comes from an adult with Crohn's disease. The chain recombines TRBV9 with TRBJ2-7, with D possibly TRBD1 on 6 matching bases. Sequenced input: ileal tissue. As DNA, the CDR3 is TGTGCCAGCAGCGTAGATATTGGGGGCCCCGAGCAGTACTTC. Amino acids: CASSVDIGGPEQYF.